This TCR beta chain was sequenced in a study of OX40 agonist ivuxolimab in advanced cancers. Study summary: Patients were given ivuxolimab, an antibody that agonizes OX40 (CD134).

V lost 3 bases and J lost 4, with 10 bases in between. The CDR3 runs to 13 residues. Germline loops: CDR1 SGDLS, CDR2 YYNGEE. Profiled with immunoSEQ multiplex PCR; TCRdb holds only in-frame clones, not every one. Among 15,000 to 20,000 clones listed, 84% were seen once. This sequence was found in an adult with an advanced solid tumor such as melanoma, head and neck, liver or kidney cancer. J is TRBJ1-2 and V is TRBV9; D is possibly TRBD1 (6 bases). Sample: CD4+ or CD8+ T cells sorted from blood, taken in a trial of the OX40 agonist ivuxolimab. The CDR3 bases are TGTGCCAGCAGCGGGAACAGGGTCTATGGCTACACCTTC. As protein: CASSGNRVYGYTF. The full variable domain, completed using reference TRBV9 and TRBJ1-2, is DSGVTQTPKHLITATGQRVTLRCSPRSGDLSVYWYQQSLDQGLQFLIQYYNGEERAKGNILERFSAQQFPDLHSELNLSSLELGDSALYFCASSGNRVYGYTFGSGTRLTVV.